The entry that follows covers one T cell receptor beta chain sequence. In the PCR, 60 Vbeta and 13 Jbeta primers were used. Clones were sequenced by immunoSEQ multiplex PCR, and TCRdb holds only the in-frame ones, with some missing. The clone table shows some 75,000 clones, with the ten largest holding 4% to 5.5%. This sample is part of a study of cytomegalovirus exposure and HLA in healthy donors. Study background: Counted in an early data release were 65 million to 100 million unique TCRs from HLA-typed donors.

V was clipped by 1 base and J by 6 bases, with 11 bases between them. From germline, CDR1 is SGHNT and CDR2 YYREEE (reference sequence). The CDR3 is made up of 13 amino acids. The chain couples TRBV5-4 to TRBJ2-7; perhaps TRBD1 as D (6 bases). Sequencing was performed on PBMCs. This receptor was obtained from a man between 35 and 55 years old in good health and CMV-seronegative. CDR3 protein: CASSLQQGSEQYF. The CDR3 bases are TGTGCCAGCAGCTTGCAACAGGGAAGCGAGCAGTACTTC. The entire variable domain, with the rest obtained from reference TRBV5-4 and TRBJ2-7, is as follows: ETGVTQSPTHLIKTRGQQVTLRCSSQSGHNTVSWYQQALGQGPQFIFQYYREEENGRGNFPPRFSGLQFPNYSSELNVNALELDDSALYLCASSLQQGSEQYFGPGTRLTVT.